The subject of this entry is one TCR beta chain. The TCR beta library used iRepertoire HTBI primers with Arm-PCR amplification of CDR3. Each CDR3 protein is one row after TCRdb ran MiXCR on the multiplex PCR reads. This sample has roughly 510,000 distinct CDR3 sequences; roughly 16% occur once, and the top ten carry 12%. V shed 5 bases, J shed 3 bases, and the junction held 4 bases outside the gene matches. The CDR3 runs to 15 residues. Germline V gene lookup returns CDR1 SGHAT and CDR2 FQDESV (reference sequence). Sample time point: newly diagnosed GD, antithyroid drugs for less than 3 months. The TCR library was prepared using RNA isolated from PBMCs. The sample is drawn from a study of regulatory T cells in long-lasting Graves disease. The data also belong to a second study, concerning T cells in Graves' hyperthyroidism and ophthalmopathy.

This specimen was peripheral blood mononuclear cells (PBMCs), taken at new diagnosis, from a patient treated with antithyroid drugs. This TCR came from a man between 18 and 35 years old with Graves disease. The chain recombines TRBV11-1 with TRBJ2-7; 13 nucleotides match TRBD2. The CDR3 loop reads CASSRGTSGNYEQYF. The CDR3 DNA sequence: TGTGCCAGCAGCCGGGGGACTAGCGGGAACTACGAGCAGTACTTC.